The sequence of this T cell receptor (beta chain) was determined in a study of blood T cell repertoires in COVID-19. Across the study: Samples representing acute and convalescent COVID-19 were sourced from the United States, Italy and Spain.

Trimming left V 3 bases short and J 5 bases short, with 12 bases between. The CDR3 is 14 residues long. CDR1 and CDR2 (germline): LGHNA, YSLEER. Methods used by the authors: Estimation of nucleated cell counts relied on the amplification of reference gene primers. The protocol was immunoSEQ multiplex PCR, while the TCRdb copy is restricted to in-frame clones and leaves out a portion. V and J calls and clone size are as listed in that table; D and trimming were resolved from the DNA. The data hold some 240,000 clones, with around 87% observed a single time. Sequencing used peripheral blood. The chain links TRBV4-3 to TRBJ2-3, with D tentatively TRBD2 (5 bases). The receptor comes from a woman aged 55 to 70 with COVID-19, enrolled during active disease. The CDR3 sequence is CASSQADGVDTQYF. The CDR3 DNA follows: TGCGCCAGCAGCCAGGCCGACGGGGTAGATACGCAGTATTTT.